This TCR beta chain emerged from a study of Graves' ophthalmopathy and Graves' hyperthyroidism (dated by TCRdb to the late 2010s). About the study as a whole: Peripheral blood samples were taken at the time of initial diagnosis, before any treatment was given. Following sample collection, hyperthyroidism patients were given methimazole at a starting dose of 30 mg daily, and ophthalmopathy patients were given high-dose intravenous methylprednisolone. The study used signatures of the TCR beta repertoire to tell Graves' ophthalmopathy apart from Graves' hyperthyroidism and to predict which patients would progress to ophthalmopathy. The approximately 97 discovery patients were randomly divided into training and test sets at a 7:3 ratio. In a handful of hyperthyroidism patients, the T-cell repertoire of thyroid tissue was compared with the T-cell repertoire of blood. In total, 135 blood samples were TCR-sequenced: roughly 45 ophthalmopathy, 80 or so hyperthyroidism and roughly 17 hyperthyroidism-to-ophthalmopathy patients. For independent validation, a separate cohort was made up of 18 hyperthyroidism patients plus 17 patients who later progressed from hyperthyroidism to ophthalmopathy. To explore V-J signatures that separate ophthalmopathy from hyperthyroidism, a discovery set of about a hundred patients was enrolled, consisting of about 45 with ophthalmopathy and 57 with stable hyperthyroidism. What the study reported, not specific to this receptor: No statistical method was used to set the sample size in advance, and the investigators knew which group each participant was assigned to. In cross-validation, the 13-signature model distinguished ophthalmopathy from stable hyperthyroidism with less than 90% sensitivity and about 81% specificity, while in the test set the corresponding values were about 79% and 69%. Most expanded thyroid clonotypes with frequency above 0.001 were also detected in blood, suggesting blood repertoires may reflect the thyroid immune response. In validation, the model predicted ophthalmopathy progression with less than 71% sensitivity and roughly 72% specificity; roughly 12 predicted patients were CT-confirmed with GO in a median of approximately 6.5 months.

The sample holds many counts of this clonotype. No cognate antigen has been identified for it. One base away there is no much larger clone; base qualities are not given. Trimmed from V: 3 bases; trimmed from J: 6 bases; junction bases lacking a gene match: 8. Taken from cysteine to phenylalanine, the CDR3 has 16 residues. Only the CDR3 part of the read is kept: 48 bases, read in frame from the first base. The CDR1 and CDR2 encoded by the germline V gene are SNHLY and FYNNEI. TCR beta CDR3 regions were amplified from RNA transcripts for repertoire sequencing. HTBI primers and the Qiagen OneStep RT-PCR kit were used in a first-round RT-PCR, which was followed by a second-round multiplex PCR, size selection and purification. Libraries were sequenced paired-end with 100 bp reads on an Illumina HiSeq2000. The authors' analysis ran thus. SOAPnuke was used to process the reads, throwing out any read that had adapters, had uncalled bases, had a mean Phred below 15, or lacked an exact constant-primer or identifier match. COPE v1.2.5 was used to merge the high-quality paired reads. Unique nucleotide sequences were defined as clonotypes and aligned to IMGT TRB V, D and J references using MiTCR v1.1. Analysis was restricted to V-J combinations with a frequency above 0.0001, which covered just over 98% of repertoires. A TCR clonal expansion and chaos score per V-J combination was defined as the ratio of F50 clonal expansion to chaos observed in the TCRdist matrix. Welch's t-statistics and random forest were used to reduce features to about a dozen V-J combinations, which were fed into a naive Bayes classifier. The Morisita-Horn index was used to measure how similar the thyroid and blood repertoires were. TCRdb trimmed the raw reads at Q25, called clones with MiXCR and kept productive beta chains. Each CDR3 protein gets just one entry, which takes the most common genes and DNA from the rows behind it. These V and J calls originate from TCRdb's pipeline instead of the authors' own analysis. The sample has 400,000 to 450,000 distinct CDR3 sequences on record, roughly 21% of them singletons. The ten most abundant clones make up 3% of the sample.

Hyperthyroidism was defined as stable when no progression to ophthalmopathy occurred within 18 months of follow-up. Hyperthyroidism patients were newly diagnosed, were aged 18 to 65 years, and had a disease duration under 2 months. Anyone with other autoimmune diseases, uncontrolled infections, pregnancy or lactation was excluded from the study. Clinical symptoms, serum thyroxine, TRAb, thyroid ultrasound and orbital computed tomography formed the basis of the diagnosis. PBMCs were isolated from more than 8 ml of fresh peripheral blood by Ficoll-Paque density gradient centrifugation. Trizol reagent was used to extract the total RNA, and its quality was then checked on an Agilent 2100 Bioanalyzer.

The chain is encoded by TRBV2 joined to TRBJ1-6, and 7 bases in between align with TRBD1. The specimen sequenced was peripheral blood. The TCR originated in a woman younger than 35 with stable Graves' hyperthyroidism. Donor details come from another sample of the same person, matched by shared clones. Here the CDR3 is given as CASSELGTELNSPLHF. The sequence in DNA is TGTGCCAGCAGTGAGTTGGGGACAGAGCTTAATTCACCCCTCCACTTT.